This TCR beta chain was profiled in a study of control samples from healthy donors and cancer patients (dated by TCRdb to the early 2020s). Library preparation was by the immunoSEQ multiplex PCR assay. This is the immuneACCESS table as TCRdb keeps it, with only in-frame sequences that have V and J called. A part of the clones is gone; compared with another copy, unresolved V genes explain less than half, and the rest is unexplained. Across this sample there are about 83,000 clones, with roughly 91% seen only once. 15% to 18% of the sample lies in the top ten. Worth noting for this clone: Its antigen remains undetermined. No base-level quality is on record; no much larger clone is a single base apart.

CDR1 SGHRS and CDR2 YFSETQ are derived from the germline V gene. V was cut back by 7 bases and J by 1 base, leaving a gap of 11 bases between them. The CDR3 goes from the cysteine to the phenylalanine over 13 residues. Only CDR3 DNA is held: 39 bases, read in frame from base 1. The chain is made from TRBV5-1 and TRBJ1-2; the D gene is perhaps TRBD1, on 5 matching bases. The sample comprised blood. The source of this sequence is a man aged 25-45 years in good health. The DNA reads as follows: TGCGCCAGCGAAGGGGACGGTAACTATGGCTACACCTTC. It translates as CASEGDGNYGYTF.